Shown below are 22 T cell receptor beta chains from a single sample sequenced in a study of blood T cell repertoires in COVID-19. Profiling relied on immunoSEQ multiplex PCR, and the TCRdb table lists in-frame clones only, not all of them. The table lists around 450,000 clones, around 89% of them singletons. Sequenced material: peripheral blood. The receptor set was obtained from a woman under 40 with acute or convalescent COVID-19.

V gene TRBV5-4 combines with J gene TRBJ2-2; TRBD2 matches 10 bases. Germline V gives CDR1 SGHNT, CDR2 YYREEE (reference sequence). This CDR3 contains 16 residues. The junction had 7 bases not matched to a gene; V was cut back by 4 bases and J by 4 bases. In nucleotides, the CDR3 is TGTGCCAGCAGCACCAGCGGGGGGGCCACCACCGGGGAGCTGTTTTTT. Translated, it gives CASSTSGGATTGELFF. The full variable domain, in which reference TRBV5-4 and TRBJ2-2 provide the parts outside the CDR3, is ETGVTQSPTHLIKTRGQQVTLRCSSQSGHNTVSWYQQALGQGPQFIFQYYREEENGRGNFPPRFSGLQFPNYSSELNVNALELDDSALYLCASSTSGGATTGELFFGEGSRLTVL.

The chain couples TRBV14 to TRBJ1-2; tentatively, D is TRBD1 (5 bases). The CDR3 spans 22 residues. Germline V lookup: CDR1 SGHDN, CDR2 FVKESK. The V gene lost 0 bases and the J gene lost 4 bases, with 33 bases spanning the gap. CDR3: CASSQDRWSGGDLAWEFYGYTF. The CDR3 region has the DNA TGTGCCAGCAGCCAAGATCGATGGTCCGGGGGGGACTTGGCCTGGGAGTTCTATGGCTACACCTTC.

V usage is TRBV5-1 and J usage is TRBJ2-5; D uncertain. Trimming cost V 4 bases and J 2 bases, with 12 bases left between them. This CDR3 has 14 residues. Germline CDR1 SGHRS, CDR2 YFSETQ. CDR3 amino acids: CASSATTTQETQYF. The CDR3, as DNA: TGCGCCAGCAGCGCGACGACAACTCAAGAGACCCAGTACTTC.

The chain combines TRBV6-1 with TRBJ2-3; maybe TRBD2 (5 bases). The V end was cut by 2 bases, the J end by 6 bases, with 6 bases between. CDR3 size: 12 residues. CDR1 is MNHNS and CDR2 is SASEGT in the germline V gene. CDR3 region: CASSETGDTQYF. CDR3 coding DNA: TGTGCCAGCAGTGAAACGGGGGATACGCAGTATTTT.

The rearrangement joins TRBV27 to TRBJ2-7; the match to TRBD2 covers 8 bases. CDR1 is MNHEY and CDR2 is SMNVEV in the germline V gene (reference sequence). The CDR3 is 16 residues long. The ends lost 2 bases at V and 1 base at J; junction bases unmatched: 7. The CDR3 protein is CASSLEGTSGSYEQYF. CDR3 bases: TGTGCCAGCAGTTTAGAAGGTACTAGCGGATCCTACGAGCAGTACTTC.

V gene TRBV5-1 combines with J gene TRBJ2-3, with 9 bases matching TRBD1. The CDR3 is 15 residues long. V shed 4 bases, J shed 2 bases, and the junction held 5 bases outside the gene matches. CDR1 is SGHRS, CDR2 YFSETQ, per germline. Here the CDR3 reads CASSGGQGYTDTQYF. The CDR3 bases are TGCGCCAGCAGCGGGGGACAGGGTTACACAGATACGCAGTATTTT. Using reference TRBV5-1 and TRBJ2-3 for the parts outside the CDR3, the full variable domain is KAGVTQTPRYLIKTRGQQVTLSCSPISGHRSVSWYQQTPGQGLQFLFEYFSETQRNKGNFPGRFSGRQFSNSRSEMNVSTLELGDSALYLCASSGGQGYTDTQYFGPGTRLTVL.

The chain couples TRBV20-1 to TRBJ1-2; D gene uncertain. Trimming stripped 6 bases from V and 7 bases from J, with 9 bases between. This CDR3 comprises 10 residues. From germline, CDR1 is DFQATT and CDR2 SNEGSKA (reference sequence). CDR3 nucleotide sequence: TGCAGTGCGAGTCTTAGTGGCTACACCTTC. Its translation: CSASLSGYTF.

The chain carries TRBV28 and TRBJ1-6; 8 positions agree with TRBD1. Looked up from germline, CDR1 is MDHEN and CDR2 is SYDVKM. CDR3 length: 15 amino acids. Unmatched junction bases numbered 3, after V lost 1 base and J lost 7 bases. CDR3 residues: CASSLYRGVNSPLHF. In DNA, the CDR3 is TGTGCCAGCAGTTTATACAGGGGGGTGAATTCACCCCTCCACTTT.

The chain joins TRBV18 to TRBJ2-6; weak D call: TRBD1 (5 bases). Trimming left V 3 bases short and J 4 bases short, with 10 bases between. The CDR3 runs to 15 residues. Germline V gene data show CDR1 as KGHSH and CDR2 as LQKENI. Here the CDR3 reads CASSPPQGGANVLTF. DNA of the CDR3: TGTGCCAGCTCACCGCCGCAGGGAGGGGCCAACGTCCTGACTTTC.

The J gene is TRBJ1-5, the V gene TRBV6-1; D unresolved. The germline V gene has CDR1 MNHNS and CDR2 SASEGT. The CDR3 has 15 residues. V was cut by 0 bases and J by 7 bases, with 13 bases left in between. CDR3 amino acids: CASSEAMEGYQPQHF. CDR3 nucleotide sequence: TGTGCCAGCAGTGAAGCGATGGAGGGTTACCAGCCCCAGCATTTT.

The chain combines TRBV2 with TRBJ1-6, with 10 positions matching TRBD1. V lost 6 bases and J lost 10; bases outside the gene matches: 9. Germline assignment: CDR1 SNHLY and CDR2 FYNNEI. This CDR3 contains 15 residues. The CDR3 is CASSYPGTGESPLHF. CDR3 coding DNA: TGTGCCAGCAGCTATCCCGGGACAGGGGAATCACCCCTCCACTTT.

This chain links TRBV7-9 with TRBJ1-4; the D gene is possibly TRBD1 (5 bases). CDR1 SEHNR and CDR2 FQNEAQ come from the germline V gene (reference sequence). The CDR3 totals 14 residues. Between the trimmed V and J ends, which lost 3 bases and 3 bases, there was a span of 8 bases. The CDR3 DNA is TGTGCCAGCAGCTTCCCAGGGTCTAATGAAAAACTGTTTTTT. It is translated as CASSFPGSNEKLFF.

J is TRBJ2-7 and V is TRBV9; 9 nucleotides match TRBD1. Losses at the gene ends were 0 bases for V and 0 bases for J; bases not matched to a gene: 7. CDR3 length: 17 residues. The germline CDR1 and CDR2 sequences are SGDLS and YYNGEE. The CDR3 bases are TGTGCCAGCAGCGTAGACGTCGGGACAGGGATCTCCTACGAGCAGTACTTC. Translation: CASSVDVGTGISYEQYF.

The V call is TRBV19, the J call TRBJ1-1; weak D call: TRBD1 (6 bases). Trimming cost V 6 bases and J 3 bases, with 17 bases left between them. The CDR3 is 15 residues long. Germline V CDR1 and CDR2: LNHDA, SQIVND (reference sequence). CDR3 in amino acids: CASSSRGGFDTEAFF. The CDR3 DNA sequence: TGTGCCAGTAGCTCGAGGGGGGGGTTTGACACTGAAGCTTTCTTT.

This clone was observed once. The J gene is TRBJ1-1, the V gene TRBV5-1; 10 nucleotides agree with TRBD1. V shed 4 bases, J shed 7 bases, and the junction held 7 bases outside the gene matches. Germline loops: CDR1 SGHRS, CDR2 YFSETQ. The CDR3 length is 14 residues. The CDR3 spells CASSANRDRGEAFF. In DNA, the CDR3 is TGCGCCAGCAGCGCAAACCGGGACAGGGGTGAAGCTTTCTTT.

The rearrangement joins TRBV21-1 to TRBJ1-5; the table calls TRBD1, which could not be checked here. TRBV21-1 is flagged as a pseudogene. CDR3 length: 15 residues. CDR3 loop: CASSIEQGNSQPQHF. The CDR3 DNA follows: TGTGCCAGCAGCATCGAACAGGGGAACAGTCAGCCCCAGCATTTT.

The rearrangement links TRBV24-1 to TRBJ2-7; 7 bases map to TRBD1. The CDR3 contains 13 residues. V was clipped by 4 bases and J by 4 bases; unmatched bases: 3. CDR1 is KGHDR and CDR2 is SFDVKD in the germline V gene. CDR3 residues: CATSDSDRYEQYF. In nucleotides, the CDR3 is TGTGCCACCAGTGACTCGGACAGGTACGAGCAGTACTTC.

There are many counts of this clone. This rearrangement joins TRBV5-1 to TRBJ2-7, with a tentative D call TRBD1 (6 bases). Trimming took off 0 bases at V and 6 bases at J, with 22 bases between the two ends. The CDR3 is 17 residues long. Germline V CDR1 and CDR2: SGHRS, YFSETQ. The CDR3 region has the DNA TGCGCCAGCAGCTTGGCACCCACAGGGTTCCTCGGCGGCGAGCAGTACTTC. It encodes CASSLAPTGFLGGEQYF.

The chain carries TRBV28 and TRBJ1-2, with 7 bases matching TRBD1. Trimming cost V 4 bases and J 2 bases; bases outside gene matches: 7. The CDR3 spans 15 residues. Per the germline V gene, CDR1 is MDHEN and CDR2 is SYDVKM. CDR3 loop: CASSYQDRLNYGYTF. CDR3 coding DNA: TGTGCCAGCAGTTATCAGGACAGGCTGAACTATGGCTACACCTTC.

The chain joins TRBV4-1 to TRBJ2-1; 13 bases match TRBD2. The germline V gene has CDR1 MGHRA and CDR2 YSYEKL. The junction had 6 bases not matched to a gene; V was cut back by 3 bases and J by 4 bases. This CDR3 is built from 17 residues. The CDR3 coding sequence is TGCGCCAGCAGCCAGTTCAAACTAGCGGGGGGGTACAATGAGCAGTTCTTC. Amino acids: CASSQFKLAGGYNEQFF.

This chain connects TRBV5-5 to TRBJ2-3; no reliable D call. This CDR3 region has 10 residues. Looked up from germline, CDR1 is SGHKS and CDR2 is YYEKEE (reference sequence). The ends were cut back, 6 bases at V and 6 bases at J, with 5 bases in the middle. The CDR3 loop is CASNADTQYF. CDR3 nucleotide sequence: TGTGCCAGCAACGCGGATACGCAGTATTTT.

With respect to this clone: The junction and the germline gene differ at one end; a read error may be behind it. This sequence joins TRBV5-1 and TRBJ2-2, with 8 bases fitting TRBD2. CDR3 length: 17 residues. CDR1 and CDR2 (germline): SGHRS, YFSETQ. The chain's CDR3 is CASSPGAGGANTGKLFF. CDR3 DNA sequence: TGCGCCAGCAGCCCCGGGGCCGGGGGGGCGAACACCGGGAAGCTGTTTTTT.